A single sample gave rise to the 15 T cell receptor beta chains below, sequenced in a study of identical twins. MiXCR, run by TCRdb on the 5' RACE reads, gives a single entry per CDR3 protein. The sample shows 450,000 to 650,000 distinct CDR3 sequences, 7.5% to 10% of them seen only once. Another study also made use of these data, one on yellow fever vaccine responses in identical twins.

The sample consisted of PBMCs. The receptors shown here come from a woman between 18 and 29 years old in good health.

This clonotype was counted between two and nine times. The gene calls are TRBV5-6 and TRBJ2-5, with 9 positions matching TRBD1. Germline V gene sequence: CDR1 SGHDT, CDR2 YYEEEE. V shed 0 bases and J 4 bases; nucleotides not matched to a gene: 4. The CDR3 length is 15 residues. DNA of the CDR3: TGTGCCAGCAGCTTGGCCGGGACAGGGATAGAGACCCAGTACTTC. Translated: CASSLAGTGIETQYF.

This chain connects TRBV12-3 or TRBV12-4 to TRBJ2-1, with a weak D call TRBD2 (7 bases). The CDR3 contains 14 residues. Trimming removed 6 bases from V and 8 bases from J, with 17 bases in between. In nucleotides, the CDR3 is TGTGCCAGCAGGGGGGGGCCTTTACCCCATGAGCAGTTCTTC. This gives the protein CASRGGPLPHEQFF.

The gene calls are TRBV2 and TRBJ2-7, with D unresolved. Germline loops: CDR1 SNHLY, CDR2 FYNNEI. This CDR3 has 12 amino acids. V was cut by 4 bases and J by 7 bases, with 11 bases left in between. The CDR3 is CASSVDSGEQYF. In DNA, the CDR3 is TGTGCCAGCAGTGTCGACTCGGGTGAGCAGTACTTC.

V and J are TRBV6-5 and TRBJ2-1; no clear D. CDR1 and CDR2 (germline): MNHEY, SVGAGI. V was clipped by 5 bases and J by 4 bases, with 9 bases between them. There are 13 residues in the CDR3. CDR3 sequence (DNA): TGTGCCAGCAGTATAACGAGTTACAATGAGCAGTTCTTC. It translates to CASSITSYNEQFF.

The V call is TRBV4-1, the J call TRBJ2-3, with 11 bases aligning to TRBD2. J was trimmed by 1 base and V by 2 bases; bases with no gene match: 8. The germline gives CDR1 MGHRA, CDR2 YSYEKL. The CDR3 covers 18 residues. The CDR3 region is CASSQMSSGRKGTDTQYF. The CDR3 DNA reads TGCGCCAGCAGCCAAATGTCTAGCGGGAGGAAGGGCACAGATACGCAGTATTTT.

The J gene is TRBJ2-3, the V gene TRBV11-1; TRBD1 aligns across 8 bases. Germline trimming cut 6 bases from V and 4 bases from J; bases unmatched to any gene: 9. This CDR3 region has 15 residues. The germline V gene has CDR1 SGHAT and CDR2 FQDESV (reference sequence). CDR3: CASSSPGQVADTQYF. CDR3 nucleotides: TGTGCCAGCAGTTCACCGGGACAGGTTGCAGATACGCAGTATTTT.

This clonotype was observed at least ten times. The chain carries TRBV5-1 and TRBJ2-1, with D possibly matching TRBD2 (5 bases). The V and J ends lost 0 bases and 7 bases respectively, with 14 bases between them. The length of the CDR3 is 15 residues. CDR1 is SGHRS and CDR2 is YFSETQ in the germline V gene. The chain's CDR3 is CASSLVASSGNEQFF. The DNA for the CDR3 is TGCGCCAGCAGCTTGGTAGCGAGTTCGGGGAATGAGCAGTTCTTC. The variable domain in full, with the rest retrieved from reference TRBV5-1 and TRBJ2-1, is KAGVTQTPRYLIKTRGQQVTLSCSPISGHRSVSWYQQTPGQGLQFLFEYFSETQRNKGNFPGRFSGRQFSNSRSEMNVSTLELGDSALYLCASSLVASSGNEQFFGPGTRLTVL.

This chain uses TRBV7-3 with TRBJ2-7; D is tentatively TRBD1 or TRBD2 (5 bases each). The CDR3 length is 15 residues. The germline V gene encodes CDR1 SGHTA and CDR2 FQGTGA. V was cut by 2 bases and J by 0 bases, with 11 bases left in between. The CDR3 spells CASSLDGTVSYEQYF. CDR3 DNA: TGTGCCAGCAGCTTAGATGGGACGGTCTCCTACGAGCAGTACTTC. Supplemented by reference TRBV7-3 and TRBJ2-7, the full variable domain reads GAGVSQTPSNKVTEKGKYVELRCDPISGHTALYWYRQSLGQGPEFLIYFQGTGAADDSGLPNDRFFAVRPEGSVSTLKIQRTERGDSAVYLCASSLDGTVSYEQYFGPGTRLTVT.

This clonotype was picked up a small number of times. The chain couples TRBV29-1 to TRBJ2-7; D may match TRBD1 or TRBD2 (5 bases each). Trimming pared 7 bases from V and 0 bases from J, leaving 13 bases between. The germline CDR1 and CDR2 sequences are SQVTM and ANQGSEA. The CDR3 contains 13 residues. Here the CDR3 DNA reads TGCAGCGCTTGGGACGGCTACTCCTACGAGCAGTACTTC. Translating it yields CSAWDGYSYEQYF.

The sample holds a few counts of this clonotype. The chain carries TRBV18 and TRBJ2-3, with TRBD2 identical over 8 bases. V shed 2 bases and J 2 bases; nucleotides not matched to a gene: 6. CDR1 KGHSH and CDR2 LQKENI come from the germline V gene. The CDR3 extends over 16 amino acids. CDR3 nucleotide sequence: TGTGCCAGCTCACCAAGAGCGGGGGACATCACAGATACGCAGTATTTT. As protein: CASSPRAGDITDTQYF.

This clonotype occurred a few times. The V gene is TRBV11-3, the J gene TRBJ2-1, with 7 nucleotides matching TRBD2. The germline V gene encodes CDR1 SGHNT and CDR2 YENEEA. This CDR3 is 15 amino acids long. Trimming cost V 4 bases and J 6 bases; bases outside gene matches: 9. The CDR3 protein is CASSSSGVLPNEQFF. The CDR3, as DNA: TGTGCCAGCAGCTCCAGCGGGGTCCTTCCCAATGAGCAGTTCTTC.

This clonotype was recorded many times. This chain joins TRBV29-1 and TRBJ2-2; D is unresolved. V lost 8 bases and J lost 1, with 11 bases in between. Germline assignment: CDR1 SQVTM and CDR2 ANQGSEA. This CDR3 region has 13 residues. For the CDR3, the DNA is TGCAGCTTCCTATCGGGGAACACCGGGGAGCTGTTTTTT. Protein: CSFLSGNTGELFF.

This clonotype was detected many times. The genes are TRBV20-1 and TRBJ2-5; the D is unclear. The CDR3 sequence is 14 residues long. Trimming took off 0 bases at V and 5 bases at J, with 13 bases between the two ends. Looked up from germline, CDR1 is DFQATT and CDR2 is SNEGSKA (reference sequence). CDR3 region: CSARDRTGRETQYF. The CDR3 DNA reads TGCAGTGCTAGAGATCGAACTGGCCGTGAGACCCAGTACTTC.

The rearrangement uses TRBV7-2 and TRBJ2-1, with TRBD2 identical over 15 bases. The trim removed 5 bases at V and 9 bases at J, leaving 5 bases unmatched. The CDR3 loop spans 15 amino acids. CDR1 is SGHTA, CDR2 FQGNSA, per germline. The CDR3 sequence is CASSQGLAGGTEQFF. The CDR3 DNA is TGTGCCAGCAGCCAAGGACTAGCGGGAGGGACTGAGCAGTTCTTC.

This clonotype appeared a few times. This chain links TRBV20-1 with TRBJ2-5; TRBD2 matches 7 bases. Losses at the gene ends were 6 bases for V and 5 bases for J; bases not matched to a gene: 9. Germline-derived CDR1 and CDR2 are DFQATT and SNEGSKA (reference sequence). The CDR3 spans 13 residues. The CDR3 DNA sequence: TGCAGTGCCGCTGGGGGAGGGACGGAGACCCAGTACTTC. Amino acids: CSAAGGGTETQYF.